This TCR beta chain is from a study of T cell repertoires in cytomegalovirus infection (dated by TCRdb to between 2018 and 2020). Background for the entire study: Recently identified HLA-C-restricted CMV epitopes, whose presentation resists viral immunomodulation, were targeted by peptide stimulations together with well-studied HLA-B-restricted epitopes. The HLA type of each donor mattered for the analysis, because public TCR beta signatures pointed to carriage of CMV infection along with the matching HLA type. General conclusions and limits of the study: Cumulative frequency of public TCR beta family members discriminated carriers of CMV infection plus the relevant HLA type in this cohort and an independent approximately 360-donor cohort. In the ex vivo response, HLA-C-restricted CMV-specific TCR beta clonotypes were dominant, and in two of eight donors the single most frequent clonotype came from this HLA-C-restricted group.

Concerning this clonotype itself: No antigen is known for it. The sample holds no much larger clone one base away, and base qualities are not on file.

The germline V end is reduced by 5 bases and the J end by 4 bases; junction bases left unmatched: 7. CDR1 SGHAT and CDR2 FQNNGV were looked up in the germline V gene. Measured from the cysteine to the phenylalanine, the CDR3 is 14 residues long. Only the CDR3 region is kept as DNA, spanning 42 bases read in frame from base 1. TCRdb names Illumina HiSeq 1500 as the instrument used. TCRdb ran its own pipeline on the public reads, namely fastp trimming at Q25 and MiXCR clone calling, and kept in-frame beta chains. Identical CDR3 proteins give one entry, which carries the most common genes and DNA. The sample profile shows some 920,000 distinct CDR3 sequences; approximately 31% of them were found once. The leading ten clones occupy roughly 13% of the sample. The treatment or condition label of this sample denotes: in vitro stimulation with specific CMV peptide epitopes to enrich CMV-specific T cells.

This clonotype was obtained from a human donor in good health (CMV status not recorded). Some clones in this sample may be carry-over from other donors' samples. In this chain, TRBV11-2 is recombined with TRBJ2-5, with 7 bases in between that match TRBD1. Sequenced here: cultured CD8+ T cells from PBMCs, sampled from culture after CMV antigen stimulation. For the CDR3, the sequence is CASSRTGSGETQYF. The DNA is as follows: TGTGCCAGCAGCCGGACAGGTTCGGGAGAGACCCAGTACTTC.